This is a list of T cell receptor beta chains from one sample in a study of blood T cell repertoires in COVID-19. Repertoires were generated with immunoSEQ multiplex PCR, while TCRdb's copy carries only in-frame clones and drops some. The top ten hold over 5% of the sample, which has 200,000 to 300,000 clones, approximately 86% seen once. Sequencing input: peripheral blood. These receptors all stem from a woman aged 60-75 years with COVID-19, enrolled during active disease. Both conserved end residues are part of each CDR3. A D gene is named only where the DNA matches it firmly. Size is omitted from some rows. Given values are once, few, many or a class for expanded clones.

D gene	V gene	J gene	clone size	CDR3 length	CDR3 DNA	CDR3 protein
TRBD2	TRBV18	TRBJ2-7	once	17	TGTGCCAGCTCACCTGGGACTAGCGGGACGGGGGATTACGAGCAGTACTTC	CASSPGTSGTGDYEQYF
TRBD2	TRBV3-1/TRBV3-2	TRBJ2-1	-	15	TGTGCCAGCAGCCCCACTAGCGGCCCCTACAATGAGCAGTTCTTC	CASSPTSGPYNEQFF
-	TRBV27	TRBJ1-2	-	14	TGTGCCAGCAGTTTTACAGGGTCGGTATATGGCTACACCTTC	CASSFTGSVYGYTF
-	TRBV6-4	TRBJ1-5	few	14	TGTGCCAGCAGTGAGACAGGAGTCAATCAGCCCCAGCATTTT	CASSETGVNQPQHF
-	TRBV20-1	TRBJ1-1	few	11	TGCAGTGCTAGGCGGGACACTGAAGCTTTCTTT	CSARRDTEAFF
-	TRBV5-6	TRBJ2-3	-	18	TGTGCCAGCAGCTTGGTATCAAGACAGTCTCTGAGCACAGATACGCAGTATTTT	CASSLVSRQSLSTDTQYF
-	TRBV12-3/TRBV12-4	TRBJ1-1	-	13	TGTGCCAGCAGTCGGGGAAGGCACACTGAAGCTTTCTTT	CASSRGRHTEAFF
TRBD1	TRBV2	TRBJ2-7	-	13	TGTGCCAGCAGGACAGGGTTCGGTTCCGAGCAGTACTTC	CASRTGFGSEQYF
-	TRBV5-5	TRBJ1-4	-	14	TGTGCCAGCAGCCCTAGAGCAACTAATGAAAAACTGTTTTTT	CASSPRATNEKLFF
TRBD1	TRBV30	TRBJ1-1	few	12	TGTGCCTGCCCCCGGACAGGGGGGACAGCTTTCTTT	CACPRTGGTAFF